The 22 T cell receptor beta chains presented below share a single source sample, sequenced in a study of CD4 T cells in relation to SARS-CoV-2 and coronaviruses (dated by TCRdb to about 2021). Receptors were amplified or captured by the immunoSEQ multiplex PCR assay. TCRdb provides this immuneACCESS table in a form limited to in-frame rearrangements. Some clones are lacking; in checked studies, under half of them reflect an unresolved V gene, and why the rest are absent is not known. The sample table lists 35,000 to 50,000 clones, over 70% of them with a count of one. The top ten clonotypes cover about 1.3% of the sample. These receptors' targets are unknown. The sample comprised naive CD4+ T cells from PBMCs, cultured in vitro. The cell subset or site label of this sample denotes: naive CD4+ T cells isolated by negative enrichment. These receptors were taken from an adult with COVID-19.

J is TRBJ2-7 and V is TRBV5-4; 8 positions agree with TRBD2. The CDR3 runs to 16 residues. Germline V CDR1 and CDR2: SGHNT, YYREEE (reference sequence). V shed 4 bases and J 2 bases; nucleotides not matched to a gene: 11. CDR3 protein: CASSTSPGLGTYEQYF. CDR3 bases: TGTGCCAGCAGCACCTCCCCGGGACTAGGGACCTACGAGCAGTACTTC.

This clone was seen only once. The CDR3 loop is CASSEQGAQSTGELFF. The CDR3, as DNA: TGTGCCAGCAGTGAACAGGGGGCGCAAAGCACCGGGGAGCTGTTTTTT. The chain recombines TRBV6-4 with TRBJ2-2, with 9 bases that match TRBD1. CDR3 length: 16 residues. V lost 3 bases to trimming and J lost 4 bases; unmatched junction nucleotides: 6. The germline CDR1 and CDR2 sequences are MRHNA and SNTAGT.

This chain uses TRBV9 with TRBJ2-5, with D maybe TRBD1 (5 bases). The CDR3 length is 15 residues. CDR1 SGDLS and CDR2 YYNGEE come from the germline V gene. The germline V and J ends were trimmed by 0 bases and 1 base, with 10 bases remaining between them. The CDR3: CASSVASRAQETQYF. The DNA of the CDR3 is TGTGCCAGCAGCGTAGCGAGCAGGGCCCAAGAGACCCAGTACTTC.

The rearrangement joins TRBV7-9 to TRBJ2-5; 8 nucleotides align to TRBD2. Germline trimming cut 1 base from V and 5 bases from J; bases unmatched to any gene: 9. CDR1 and CDR2 from the germline V gene are SEHNR and FQNEAQ (reference sequence). The CDR3 runs to 16 residues. CDR3 sequence reads: CASSLDGGGGRETQYF. In DNA form, the CDR3 reads TGTGCCAGCAGCTTAGACGGGGGGGGAGGAAGGGAGACCCAGTACTTC.

The chain uses TRBV3-1 (or the pseudogene TRBV3-2) and TRBJ2-1, with 10 nucleotides matching TRBD2. The CDR3 length is 15 residues. V lost 4 bases, J lost 10 bases, and 10 bases stayed unmatched. The germline V gene has CDR1 LGHDT and CDR2 YNNKEL (reference sequence). CDR3 residues: CASSLKTAGGGEQFF. As DNA, the CDR3 is TGTGCCAGCAGCCTAAAGACAGCGGGAGGGGGAGAGCAGTTCTTC.

V gene TRBV7-3 combines with J gene TRBJ1-3, with no clear D. The CDR3 spans 12 residues. Trimming left V 3 bases short and J 9 bases short, with 9 bases between. The V gene's germline CDR1 is SGHTA and CDR2 FQGTGA. This chain's CDR3 is CASSFHGGTIYF. The CDR3 DNA is TGTGCCAGCAGCTTCCATGGAGGCACCATATATTTT. Variable domain in full (rest from reference TRBV7-3 and TRBJ1-3): GAGVSQTPSNKVTEKGKYVELRCDPISGHTALYWYRQSLGQGPEFLIYFQGTGAADDSGLPNDRFFAVRPEGSVSTLKIQRTERGDSAVYLCASSFHGGTIYFGEGSWLTVV.

The gene calls are TRBV24-1 and TRBJ1-5; D possibly corresponds to TRBD1 (5 bases). Germline values: CDR1 KGHDR, CDR2 SFDVKD. Trimming pared 9 bases from V and 3 bases from J, leaving 14 bases between. The CDR3 is 14 amino acids. CDR3 residues: CATPPLGDNQPQHF. The CDR3 nucleotides are TGTGCCACCCCCCCGCTAGGGGACAATCAGCCCCAGCATTTT.

The rearrangement links TRBV5-5 to TRBJ2-2, with D tentatively TRBD1 (5 bases). V gave up 5 bases and J gave up 7 bases, with 15 bases separating them. CDR1 SGHKS and CDR2 YYEKEE come from the germline V gene (reference sequence). This CDR3 region has 14 residues. The CDR3 sequence: CASSPEPGFGELFF. The CDR3 nucleotides read TGTGCCAGCAGTCCCGAACCAGGGTTCGGGGAGCTGTTTTTT. The whole variable domain, filled in from reference TRBV5-5 and TRBJ2-2, reads DAGVTQSPTHLIKTRGQQVTLRCSPISGHKSVSWYQQVLGQGPQFIFQYYEKEERGRGNFPDRFSARQFPNYSSELNVNALLLGDSALYLCASSPEPGFGELFFGEGSRLTVL.

The CDR3 region is CASGENEKLFF. CDR3 sequence (DNA): TGTGCCAGCGGGGAAAATGAAAAACTGTTTTTT. The chain recombines TRBV2 with TRBJ1-4, with D uncertain. The V end lost 8 bases, the J end lost 5 bases, and 6 bases lay between the germline ends. The CDR3 runs to 11 residues. The germline V gene encodes CDR1 SNHLY and CDR2 FYNNEI.

The count of this clone is one. The chain has TRBV10-3 and TRBJ2-5; D might be TRBD1 (5 bases). This CDR3 is 16 amino acids long. V lost 4 bases and J 3 bases, leaving 18 bases between the germline ends. Germline V gives CDR1 ENHRY, CDR2 SYGVKD. CDR3 in amino acids: CAISGQPKNLKETQYF. The CDR3 DNA follows: TGTGCCATCAGTGGACAGCCCAAGAACCTAAAAGAGACCCAGTACTTC.

CDR3: CASSPPSYSGEGFEQFF. The CDR3 DNA reads TGTGCCAGCAGCCCCCCTTCTTATTCGGGGGAGGGCTTTGAGCAGTTCTTC. The chain links TRBV21-1 to TRBJ2-1; the D call of TRBD2 is as the table states it, not checked on the DNA. TRBV21-1 is a pseudogene locus. CDR3 length equals 17 residues.

This chain uses TRBV6-5 with TRBJ1-2, with 8 bases matching TRBD1. The J segment lost 2 bases and the V segment lost 6 bases, leaving 5 bases of the junction unmatched. CDR1 is MNHEY, CDR2 SVGAGI, per germline. The CDR3 loop spans 14 amino acids. CDR3 amino acids: CASRPTGANYGYTF. In DNA form, the CDR3 reads TGTGCCAGCAGACCGACAGGGGCGAACTATGGCTACACCTTC.

Worth noting for this clone: This sample includes further DNA sequences coding for the same CDR3. The chain uses TRBV18 and TRBJ2-3; no clear D gene. The V gene lost 0 bases and the J gene lost 0 bases, with 4 bases spanning the gap. This CDR3 comprises 14 residues. Germline assignment: CDR1 KGHSH and CDR2 LQKENI. The chain's CDR3 is CASSPPSSTDTQYF. CDR3 nucleotides: TGTGCCAGCTCACCACCTTCAAGCACAGATACGCAGTATTTT.

CDR3 bases: TGTGCCAGCAGGGGATGGGACGGCACCTACGAGCAGTACTTC. Translated, it gives CASRGWDGTYEQYF. V is TRBV7-9 and J is TRBJ2-7, with D perhaps assigned TRBD1 or TRBD2 (5 bases each). Germline lookup yields CDR1 SEHNR and CDR2 FQNEAQ (reference sequence). Trimming removed 6 bases at V and 2 bases at J, with 14 bases between. CDR3 length equals 14 residues.

This CDR3 reads CASSRQGGGIYGYTF. The CDR3 coding sequence is TGTGCCAGCAGCCGTCAGGGCGGGGGTATCTATGGCTACACCTTC. The rearrangement uses TRBV6-5 and TRBJ1-2; maybe TRBD1 (5 bases). The CDR3 consists of 15 residues. Trimming took off 6 bases at V and 4 bases at J, with 18 bases between the two ends. The germline V gene encodes CDR1 MNHEY and CDR2 SVGAGI.

This chain uses TRBV6-5 with TRBJ2-2, with D unresolved. Trimming removed 2 bases from V and 5 bases from J, with 12 bases in between. Germline values: CDR1 MNHEY, CDR2 SVGAGI. The CDR3 is 15 residues long. CDR3 sequence: CASSYPKSVTGELFF. CDR3 sequence (DNA): TGTGCCAGCAGTTACCCCAAGTCGGTAACCGGGGAGCTGTTTTTT.

This rearrangement joins TRBV5-1 to TRBJ2-5, with 10 positions matching TRBD1. The V segment lost 7 bases and the J segment 2 bases; nucleotides outside the gene matches: 5. The CDR3 length is 14 residues. CDR1 and CDR2 (germline): SGHRS, YFSETQ. This CDR3 reads CASAVGQGQETQYF. The CDR3 DNA is TGCGCCAGCGCGGTGGGACAGGGGCAAGAGACCCAGTACTTC. Full variable domain (rest looked up from reference TRBV5-1 and TRBJ2-5): KAGVTQTPRYLIKTRGQQVTLSCSPISGHRSVSWYQQTPGQGLQFLFEYFSETQRNKGNFPGRFSGRQFSNSRSEMNVSTLELGDSALYLCASAVGQGQETQYFGPGTRLLVL.

This clone is a singleton in its sample. This sequence joins TRBV28 and TRBJ2-5; D is undetermined. The CDR3 totals 12 residues. The V gene lost 2 bases and the J gene lost 2 bases, with 3 bases spanning the gap. The V gene's germline CDR1 is MDHEN and CDR2 SYDVKM. The CDR3 DNA reads TGTGCCAGCAGTTTAGAACAAGAGACCCAGTACTTC. Translating gives CASSLEQETQYF.

Here the CDR3 reads CATGAFKSPLGEAFF. The CDR3 DNA follows: TGTGCCACCGGGGCATTTAAGAGCCCATTGGGAGAAGCTTTCTTT. The chain employs TRBV15 and TRBJ1-1; perhaps TRBD1 as D (5 bases). CDR1 LNHNV and CDR2 YYDKDF come from the germline V gene (reference sequence). With 8 bases removed from V and 8 bases from J, the gap between germline ends came to 24 bases. The CDR3 extends over 15 amino acids.

The chain's CDR3 is CASSVGARGVSGELFF. CDR3 nucleotides: TGTGCCAGCAGCGTTGGCGCCAGGGGGGTTTCCGGGGAGCTGTTTTTT. This chain links TRBV9 with TRBJ2-2, with D possibly TRBD1 on 7 matching bases. Germline CDR1 SGDLS, CDR2 YYNGEE. This CDR3 has 16 residues. Trimming removed 2 bases from V and 6 bases from J, with 17 bases in between. Full variable domain (remainder filled in from reference TRBV9 and TRBJ2-2): DSGVTQTPKHLITATGQRVTLRCSPRSGDLSVYWYQQSLDQGLQFLIQYYNGEERAKGNILERFSAQQFPDLHSELNLSSLELGDSALYFCASSVGARGVSGELFFGEGSRLTVL.

This rearrangement joins TRBV9 to TRBJ2-6; 11 bases match TRBD2. Germline V gene sequence: CDR1 SGDLS, CDR2 YYNGEE. Unmatched junction bases numbered 7, after V lost 0 bases and J lost 2 bases. The CDR3 is made up of 19 amino acids. The CDR3 DNA is TGTGCCAGCAGCGTAGGTGGGGGACTAGCGGCGCCTGGGGCCAACGTCCTGACTTTC. This encodes CASSVGGGLAAPGANVLTF.

The J gene is TRBJ2-1, the V gene TRBV7-9; D call uncertain. Looked up from germline, CDR1 is SEHNR and CDR2 is FQNEAQ (reference sequence). V lost 4 bases to trimming and J lost 7 bases, with 5 bases between them. The CDR3 is 11 residues long. CDR3 sequence: CASSSLNEQFF. CDR3 nucleotide sequence: TGTGCCAGCAGCTCCCTTAATGAGCAGTTCTTC.